Presented here are 25 T cell receptor beta chains from one specimen sequenced in a study of blood T cell repertoires in COVID-19. This table comes from immunoSEQ multiplex PCR, and its TCRdb copy is limited to in-frame clones, with some not included. In the table there are 250,000 to 400,000 clones, around 90% of which are singletons. Sample: PBMCs or T cells enriched from blood (not recorded which). The source is a man in his fifties or sixties who had recovered from COVID-19.

This clone was found once. The CDR3 nucleotides are TGTGCCAGCAGCCTTAGCCGGAGCTCCTACAATGAGCAGTTCTTC. Protein: CASSLSRSSYNEQFF. The chain links TRBV3-1 (or the pseudogene TRBV3-2) to TRBJ2-1; D is ambiguous. The CDR3 is 15 residues long. Deletions cut 4 bases from V and 0 bases from J, with 10 bases between. From germline, CDR1 is LGHDT and CDR2 YNNKEL (reference sequence).

The chain is built from TRBV5-1 and TRBJ2-6, with TRBD1 matching 10 bases. Losses at the gene ends were 4 bases for V and 0 bases for J; bases not matched to a gene: 7. This CDR3 is 18 amino acids long. Germline values: CDR1 SGHRS, CDR2 YFSETQ. CDR3 region: CASSLQDRGFSGANVLTF. CDR3 nucleotide sequence: TGCGCCAGCAGCCTCCAGGACAGGGGGTTCTCTGGGGCCAACGTCCTGACTTTC.

The V and J genes are TRBV24-1 and TRBJ1-5; a weak D match, TRBD1 (5 bases). Looked up from germline, CDR1 is KGHDR and CDR2 is SFDVKD. Trimming shortened V by 4 bases and J by 6 bases, and 12 bases separated the two germline ends. This CDR3 is 14 amino acids long. This CDR3 is CATSELGVSQPQHF. The DNA for the CDR3 is TGTGCCACCAGTGAATTAGGGGTCAGTCAGCCCCAGCATTTT.

DNA of the CDR3: TGTGCCAGCAGTGAGAACCTTGGGACATACTATGGCTACACCTTC. It encodes CASSENLGTYYGYTF. J is TRBJ1-2 and V is TRBV6-1; possible D gene TRBD1, 6 bases. This CDR3 region has 15 residues. Trimming stripped 3 bases from V and 3 bases from J, with 14 bases between. Germline V gene data show CDR1 as MNHNS and CDR2 as SASEGT.

The chain uses TRBV5-1 and TRBJ2-2; D uncertain. The CDR3 length is 14 residues. The V end lost 1 base, the J end lost 4 bases, and 8 bases lay between the germline ends. CDR1 and CDR2 (germline): SGHRS, YFSETQ. CDR3 sequence reads: CASSLFQITGELFF. As DNA, the CDR3 is TGCGCCAGCAGCTTGTTCCAAATCACCGGGGAGCTGTTTTTT.

CDR3 sequence (DNA): TGTGCCAGCAGTTACCTTAGCGGGGGGATCTACAATGAGCAGTTCTTC. Translating it yields CASSYLSGGIYNEQFF. The chain links TRBV6-6 to TRBJ2-1; TRBD2 matches at 10 bases. Germline CDR1 MNHNY, CDR2 SVGAGI (reference sequence). This CDR3 is built from 16 residues. The V and J ends lost 2 bases and 3 bases, in that order; junction bases with no gene match: 4.

The rearrangement links TRBV2 to TRBJ2-3, with D unclear. The CDR3 runs to 15 residues. V was pared by 6 bases and J by 2 bases, with 15 bases between. Looked up from germline, CDR1 is SNHLY and CDR2 is FYNNEI. Here the CDR3 reads CASSAGWNPTDTQYF. CDR3 in DNA: TGTGCCAGCAGCGCCGGGTGGAACCCCACAGATACGCAGTATTTT.

The chain combines TRBV27 with TRBJ2-7; 7 bases are shared with TRBD2. Germline V gene sequence: CDR1 MNHEY, CDR2 SMNVEV (reference sequence). The CDR3 is made up of 14 amino acids. With 6 bases clipped from V and 4 bases from J, the junction kept 9 bases outside the gene matches. The CDR3 is CASRFLAERYEQYF. The CDR3 coding sequence is TGTGCCAGCAGATTCCTAGCGGAGAGGTACGAGCAGTACTTC.

The chain recombines TRBV7-3 with TRBJ2-3; possible D gene TRBD2, 5 bases. Germline CDR1 SGHTA, CDR2 FQGTGA. There are 13 residues in the CDR3. The V end was cut by 3 bases, the J end by 1 base, with 5 bases between. The DNA of the CDR3 is TGTGCCAGCAGCTTCGGGGGCACAGATACGCAGTATTTT. It encodes CASSFGGTDTQYF. The whole variable domain, filled in from reference TRBV7-3 and TRBJ2-3, reads GAGVSQTPSNKVTEKGKYVELRCDPISGHTALYWYRQSLGQGPEFLIYFQGTGAADDSGLPNDRFFAVRPEGSVSTLKIQRTERGDSAVYLCASSFGGTDTQYFGPGTRLTVL.

The chain has TRBV2 and TRBJ2-5; TRBD2 matches 8 bases. Germline V lookup: CDR1 SNHLY, CDR2 FYNNEI. The length of the CDR3 is 15 residues. After removal of 6 bases from V and 5 bases from J, the junction contained 11 bases not matched to a gene. Here the CDR3 reads CASSLLAAYPETQYF. CDR3 nucleotides: TGTGCCAGCAGCCTACTAGCGGCTTATCCGGAGACCCAGTACTTC.

The V and J genes are TRBV19 and TRBJ1-2, with 8 nucleotides matching TRBD1. Germline CDR1 reads LNHDA; CDR2 reads SQIVND (reference sequence). This CDR3 is 15 amino acids long. The junction had 8 bases not matched to a gene; V was cut back by 8 bases and J by 0 bases. CDR3 nucleotide sequence: TGTGCCAGTCAGCTACTACAGGGGGCTAACTATGGCTACACCTTC. Its protein product is CASQLLQGANYGYTF.

The chain carries TRBV7-2 and TRBJ2-7, with TRBD1 matching 8 bases. With 1 base clipped from V and 2 bases from J, the junction kept 7 bases outside the gene matches. Germline-derived CDR1 and CDR2 are SGHTA and FQGNSA. This CDR3 is built from 16 residues. The CDR3 protein is CASSLGSDRATYEQYF. CDR3 coding DNA: TGTGCCAGCAGCTTAGGTTCGGACAGGGCAACCTACGAGCAGTACTTC.

This chain joins TRBV7-9 and TRBJ2-5; 11 bases agree with TRBD2. CDR1 is SEHNR and CDR2 is FQNEAQ in the germline V gene (reference sequence). CDR3 size: 15 residues. V gave up 5 bases and J gave up 4 bases; unmatched junction bases: 6. CDR3 region: CASSQLAGEGETQYF. The CDR3 DNA reads as TGTGCCAGCAGCCAACTAGCGGGAGAGGGAGAGACCCAGTACTTC.

This clone appeared once. J is TRBJ2-1 and V is TRBV10-1, with TRBD2 matching over 10 bases. Germline V gene data show CDR1 as WNHNN and CDR2 as SYGVQD (reference sequence). CDR3 size: 16 residues. Trimming took 0 bases from V and 5 from J; bases not matched to a gene: 4. The DNA of the CDR3 is TGCGCCAGCAGTGAGTCGCAGCGGGAGGGAAACAATGAGCAGTTCTTC. This encodes CASSESQREGNNEQFF.

DNA for the CDR3: TGTGCCAGCAGTTACTTAGACAGGGGGGATGGCTACACCTTC. The encoded protein is CASSYLDRGDGYTF. The chain employs TRBV6-5 and TRBJ1-2, with TRBD1 matching over 9 bases. Unmatched junction bases numbered 3, after V lost 1 base and J lost 6 bases. This CDR3 has 14 residues. In germline, CDR1 is MNHEY, CDR2 SVGAGI.

The gene calls are TRBV28 and TRBJ2-3, with D perhaps matching TRBD1 (5 bases). Germline-derived CDR1 and CDR2 are MDHEN and SYDVKM. The CDR3 is 15 amino acids. Trimming cost V 8 bases and J 5 bases, with 20 bases left between them. CDR3 protein: CASPPQGAMEDTQYF. CDR3 bases: TGTGCCAGCCCCCCCCAGGGCGCGATGGAAGATACGCAGTATTTT. The full variable domain, with the rest looked up from reference TRBV28 and TRBJ2-3, is DVKVTQSSRYLVKRTGEKVFLECVQDMDHENMFWYRQDPGLGLRLIYFSYDVKMKEKGDIPEGYSVSREKKERFSLILESASTNQTSMYLCASPPQGAMEDTQYFGPGTRLTVL.

The chain joins TRBV5-1 to TRBJ2-7; maybe TRBD1 (6 bases). The V end lost 3 bases, the J end lost 4 bases, and 14 bases lay between the germline ends. CDR1 and CDR2 from the germline V gene are SGHRS and YFSETQ. CDR3 size: 14 residues. CDR3 region: CASSSLDREYEQYF. Written as DNA, the CDR3 is TGCGCCAGCAGCTCCTTGGACAGAGAATACGAGCAGTACTTC.

A remark on this clone: Other DNA sequences within the sample encode an identical CDR3. The chain joins TRBV7-3 to TRBJ2-3; maybe TRBD2 (6 bases). The CDR3 runs to 14 residues. Germline CDR1 is SGHTA and CDR2 is FQGTGA. The V end was cut by 3 bases, the J end by 4 bases, with 11 bases between. CDR3: CASSLTRGADTQYF. The CDR3 coding sequence is TGTGCCAGCAGCTTGACCCGCGGGGCAGATACGCAGTATTTT.

The chain employs TRBV7-3 and TRBJ2-2, with D possibly being TRBD2 (7 bases). This CDR3 has 16 amino acids. Germline CDR1 is SGHTA and CDR2 is FQGTGA. The V and J ends lost 2 bases and 6 bases respectively, with 16 bases between them. As DNA, the CDR3 is TGTGCCAGCAGCTTAGGGGGCGGGGGCGCACCCGGGGAGCTGTTTTTT. It codes for CASSLGGGGAPGELFF.

The chain uses TRBV27 and TRBJ2-7; TRBD2 agrees at 8 bases. Germline loops: CDR1 MNHEY, CDR2 SMNVEV (reference sequence). V lost 4 bases, J lost 3 bases, and 14 bases stayed unmatched. This CDR3 has 17 residues. The CDR3 DNA reads TGTGCCAGCAGTTACCCCTCCACTAGCGGCCGGGGCTACGAGCAGTACTTC. It specifies CASSYPSTSGRGYEQYF.

This clone was observed a few times. The V call is TRBV7-2, the J call TRBJ1-6, with D unresolved. Germline V gene sequence: CDR1 SGHTA, CDR2 FQGNSA. This CDR3 comprises 12 residues. V was trimmed by 6 bases and J by 7 bases, leaving 7 bases between them. CDR3: CASSYTNSPLHF. DNA for the CDR3: TGTGCCAGCAGTTACACGAATTCACCCCTCCACTTT.

The V and J genes are TRBV2 and TRBJ2-2; TRBD1 aligns across 8 bases. The CDR3 length is 15 residues. The trim removed 5 bases at V and 4 bases at J, leaving 6 bases unmatched. Germline values: CDR1 SNHLY, CDR2 FYNNEI. The CDR3 spells CASSSQGAGTGELFF. The DNA of the CDR3 is TGTGCCAGCAGTTCCCAGGGGGCCGGCACCGGGGAGCTGTTTTTT.

The chain carries TRBV19 and TRBJ1-1; 8 nucleotides line up with TRBD1. CDR1 and CDR2 (germline): LNHDA, SQIVND (reference sequence). V shed 5 bases, J shed 11 bases, and the junction held 7 bases outside the gene matches. The CDR3 runs 12 residues. The CDR3 loop reads CASSSGQGLAFF. In DNA, the CDR3 is TGTGCCAGTAGTTCCGGACAGGGTTTGGCTTTCTTT.

The chain combines TRBV7-2 with TRBJ2-3; D might be TRBD1 (5 bases). The CDR3 has 14 amino acids. V dropped 3 bases and J dropped 2 bases, with 9 bases sitting between them. Per germline, CDR1 SGHTA and CDR2 FQGNSA. The CDR3 region is CASSFRQITDTQYF. CDR3 nucleotides: TGTGCCAGCAGCTTTCGACAGATCACAGATACGCAGTATTTT.

V usage is TRBV4-2 and J usage is TRBJ1-5, with D unresolved. This CDR3 contains 15 residues. Germline CDR1 is LGHNA and CDR2 is YNFKEQ. Deletions cut 4 bases from V and 0 bases from J, with 10 bases between. The CDR3 DNA is TGTGCCAGCAGCCTTAGAGGGTATAGCAATCAGCCCCAGCATTTT. The encoded protein is CASSLRGYSNQPQHF.